This entry describes one TCR beta chain. Its antigen is unknown. This specimen includes other DNA sequences encoding the same CDR3. This specimen comes from a study of cytomegalovirus exposure and HLA in healthy donors. General study points: From TCR beta sequences, most subjects' HLA-A and HLA-B alleles were reportedly predicted accurately. It was confirmed in vitro that three of the CMV-associated chains were specific for CMV antigens.

Vbeta (60) and Jbeta (13) primers were used in the PCR. TCRdb keeps only in-frame clones here, not all; method: immunoSEQ multiplex PCR. The table records 150,000 to 200,000 clones, approximately 67% of them present only once. The V end was cut by 3 bases, the J end by 3 bases, with 15 bases between. The CDR3 is made up of 16 amino acids. Germline lookup yields CDR1 MDHEN and CDR2 SYDVKM. Sequenced sample: PBMCs. The sequence was collected from a woman aged 18-29 years in good health and CMV-seropositive. V and J are TRBV28 and TRBJ1-5; a weak D match, TRBD1 (6 bases). CDR3 in amino acids: CASSLSGRGVNQPQHF. The CDR3 coding sequence is TGTGCCAGCAGTTTGTCAGGCAGGGGTGTCAATCAGCCCCAGCATTTT.